The following is a TCR beta chain sequence with its context. Its cognate antigen has yet to be identified. Base qualities are not recorded, but no much larger clone differs from it by a single base. This sample is part of a study of T-cell reconstitution after alpha-beta-depleted transplantation in children (dated by TCRdb to about 2016). For the study in its entirety: Using TCR repertoire profiling, the study followed T-cell immune reconstitution in a quantitative way in children after TCRalphabeta/CD19-depleted allogeneic hematopoietic cell transplantation.

The method was PCR. Sequencing relied on an Illumina HiSeq 2500. TCR libraries were prepared with molecular barcoding, using unique molecular identifiers to normalize TCRbeta repertoire quantification. The public reads were quality trimmed at Q25 with fastp and then assembled into clones with MiXCR by TCRdb, keeping productive beta chains. One record per CDR3 amino acid sequence lists the most common genes and DNA. The sample table contains 200,000 to 250,000 distinct CDR3 sequences; only one count was recorded for under 9.5% of them. Approximately 6.6% of the sample belongs to the ten largest clones. Compared with germline, V lacks 2 bases and J lacks 4 bases; bases without a gene match: 5. Per the germline V gene (reference sequence), DFQATT is the CDR1 and SNEGSKA is the CDR2. The CDR3 holds 14 amino acids from the cysteine to the phenylalanine. Only the CDR3 DNA is retained, 42 bases long and in frame from the first base.

This sequence uses TRBV20-1 and TRBJ1-1; 9 bases in the middle match TRBD1. Sequencing used PBMCs from the stem cell graft donor, obtained from the stem cell graft. This TCR was sampled from a human donor who donated a stem cell graft to a child with acute lymphoblastic leukemia. The DNA reads as follows: TGCAGTGCTAGATGGGGACAGGGTCCCACTGAAGCTTTCTTT. Its translation is CSARWGQGPTEAFF.